This T cell receptor beta chain is drawn from a study of T cell responses to AZD1222 COVID-19 vaccine. As concerns this clone: Antigen specificity is unknown.

With 0 bases removed from V and 3 bases from J, the gap between germline ends came to 12 bases. This CDR3 is built from 16 residues. From germline, CDR1 is MGHRA and CDR2 YSYEKL. General study findings and limits: Unmutated regions of variants are reportedly targeted by nearly half of spike-specific TCRs. Donors skewed white British and female; clonal diversity was possibly underestimated.

The repertoire was sequenced with immunoSEQ multiplex PCR; TCRdb's copy has only in-frame clones and lacks some. The sample holds about 130,000 clones, around 85% seen once. V is TRBV4-1 and J is TRBJ1-3, with no clear D. The source of this sequence is an adult in good health. Sequencing used peripheral blood, obtained on day 0 of AZD1222 vaccination. The CDR3 nucleotides read TGCGCCAGCAGCCAAGAAGCGCGGAGGTATGGAAACACCATATATTTT. As protein: CASSQEARRYGNTIYF.